Listed below are T cell receptor beta chains from one sample, sequenced in a study of blood T cell repertoires in COVID-19. Here immunoSEQ multiplex PCR was the method, and the copy in TCRdb shows in-frame clones only, minus some. The table has about 130,000 clones, around 88% seen once. The sequencing sample was made of peripheral blood. The receptors shown here come from a man aged 45-60 years with acute or convalescent COVID-19. Each CDR3 is given without its conserved first and last residue. D genes are given only for firm matches. Part of the rows lack a size; the others show once, few, many or a class for expanded clones.

TRBD2 TRBV7-2 NA ASSPTGTIPNEQF
NA TRBV2 NA ASKNERRTNEKLF
NA TRBV7-9 few ASSFLSNTEAF
TRBD2 TRBV5-1 once ASSLTGGGRDTQY
NA TRBV6-5 NA ASSPSRSYNEQF
TRBD1 TRBV2 NA ASRKRAGGQGNEKLF
TRBD1 TRBV5-1 NA ASSLLEQGKGYEQY
TRBD1 TRBV28 NA ASSQKQGGRREQY
NA TRBV21-1 NA ASSNPAGGHQPQH
TRBD1 TRBV5-6 many ASSGDRDFYEQY
NA TRBV19 few ASSILIAEPQH
NA TRBV28 NA ASSSASTSIY
TRBD2 TRBV2 NA ASSVDRTLAGLAKNIQY
NA TRBV19 NA ASSIRQGEAF
TRBD1 TRBV4-1 NA ASSQDLGTVGQPQH
NA TRBV19 NA ASSMPGYTEAF
NA TRBV7-2 once ASSLVGSGHTQY
NA TRBV6-5 NA ASRAFQGGYEQY
TRBD1 TRBV19 NA ASRAHGQVYEQY
NA TRBV19 NA ASSILFRGSGNTIY
NA TRBV2 NA ASRQTGTSYGYT
NA TRBV7-6 NA ASSSTGFQTQY
NA TRBV4-1 NA ASSQAAGQGEKLF
NA TRBV4-1 NA ASSQAFRYEQY
TRBD1 TRBV12-3/TRBV12-4 NA ASRALLQGSGF
NA TRBV6-2/TRBV6-3 NA ASSQNYGYT
NA TRBV28 once ASSSLGGRANYGYT
TRBD2 TRBV3-1/TRBV3-2 NA ASSQDPGGSYEQY
TRBD1 TRBV19 NA ATGQGRRYQPQH
NA TRBV5-1 NA ASSIRSQGEAF
NA TRBV14 NA ASSQQQGGEQY
TRBD1 TRBV7-3 once ASSSGTEETQY
NA TRBV2 NA ASSAGYSNTEAF
TRBD1 TRBV6-5 NA ASSYYRTGAWF
NA TRBV2 NA ASSGVGTQIPRNTIY
NA TRBV5-1 NA ASSLDPDGNTIY
NA TRBV6-4 NA ASKLAPSTNYGYT
TRBD2 TRBV29-1 NA SVGSGGDLYQNIQY
NA TRBV5-5 NA ASSLTGSNQPQH
TRBD1 TRBV6-6 NA ASRGQDYTEAF
NA TRBV6-5 many ASSQRGVNTEAF
TRBD2 TRBV5-4 NA ASSSASGGATDTQY
NA TRBV28 NA ASSLGGVGMNTEAF
NA TRBV7-9 NA ASSFGGLLNTEAF
NA TRBV5-6 NA ASSLDSTTEAF
NA TRBV10-2 NA ASSGGPGGKSYNSPLH
NA TRBV7-8 few ASSSPRQPYYGYT
NA TRBV9 NA ASSPRQVGPGYSEAF